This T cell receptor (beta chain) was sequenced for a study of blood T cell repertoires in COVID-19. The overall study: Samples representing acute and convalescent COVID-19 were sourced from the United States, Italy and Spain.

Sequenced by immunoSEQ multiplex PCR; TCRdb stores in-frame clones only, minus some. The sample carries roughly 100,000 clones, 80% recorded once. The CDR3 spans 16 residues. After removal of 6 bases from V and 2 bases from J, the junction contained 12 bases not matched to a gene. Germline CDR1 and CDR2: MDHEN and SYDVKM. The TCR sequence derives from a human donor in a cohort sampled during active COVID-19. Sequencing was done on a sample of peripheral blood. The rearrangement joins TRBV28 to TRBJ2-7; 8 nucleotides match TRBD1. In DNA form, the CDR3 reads TGTGCCAGCAGGGGTGGACAGGGATGGGGACCCTACGAGCAGTACTTC. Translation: CASRGGQGWGPYEQYF. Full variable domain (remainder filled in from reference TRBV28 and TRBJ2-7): DVKVTQSSRYLVKRTGEKVFLECVQDMDHENMFWYRQDPGLGLRLIYFSYDVKMKEKGDIPEGYSVSREKKERFSLILESASTNQTSMYLCASRGGQGWGPYEQYFGPGTRLTVT.